This TCR beta chain was sequenced in a study of T cell responses to AZD1222 COVID-19 vaccine. The trim removed 3 bases at V and 2 bases at J, leaving 3 bases unmatched. The CDR3 has 14 amino acids. Germline V gives CDR1 SGHTA, CDR2 FQGNSA. Repertoires were generated with immunoSEQ multiplex PCR, while TCRdb's copy carries only in-frame clones and drops some. The sample has around 130,000 clones, around 87% seen once. This sample comprised peripheral blood, obtained 28 days after the second AZD1222 dose. This receptor was taken from an adult who received the AZD1222 COVID-19 vaccine. V usage is TRBV7-2 and J usage is TRBJ2-7, with 8 bases matching TRBD1. CDR3 nucleotides: TGTGCCAGCAGCTTCGACAGGGGACCCTACGAGCAGTACTTC. It translates to CASSFDRGPYEQYF.